This entry is about one T cell receptor beta chain. V shed 5 bases and J shed 6 bases, with 12 bases lying between them. Germline V gene lookup returns CDR1 SQVTM and CDR2 ANQGSEA. This CDR3 region has 12 residues. Random-hexamer reverse transcription was applied to about 0.5 to 1 ug RNA. TCRdb reprocessed the immunoSEQ multiplex PCR reads via MiXCR and lists one record per CDR3 protein. The sample lists about 140,000 distinct CDR3 sequences, about 95% occurring once. This record belongs to a study of CD8 T cells in Susac syndrome. The chain carries TRBV29-1 and TRBJ2-3; D is ambiguous. The sequence was obtained from a human donor with Susac syndrome. Sequenced material: CD8+ T cells from PBMCs. The chain's CDR3 is CSVFKGSDTQYF. CDR3 in DNA: TGCAGCGTTTTTAAGGGTTCGGATACGCAGTATTTT.